The sequence of this T cell receptor beta chain was determined in a study of T cell repertoires in cytomegalovirus infection. Study-wide results and caveats: There were carriers of CMV plus the relevant HLA, and cumulative public TCR beta family frequency identified them. Ex vivo responses were dominated by HLA-C-restricted CMV-specific TCR beta clonotypes.

Via MiXCR, TCRdb re-called the reads, giving one row per CDR3 protein. The sample carries 130,000 or so distinct CDR3 sequences, roughly 6.5% recorded once. V was clipped by 1 base and J by 0 bases, with 7 bases between them. CDR3 length: 15 amino acids. In germline, CDR1 is SGHTA, CDR2 FQGNSA. This clonotype appeared many times. Its target is not known. The material sequenced was PBMCs. The chain uses TRBV7-2 and TRBJ1-3; the D is unclear. The TCR sequence derives from a human donor in good health (CMV status not recorded). Some clones in this sample may be carry-over from other donors' samples. Written as DNA, the CDR3 is TGTGCCAGCAGCTTAGGGCCCGCCTCTGGAAACACCATATATTTT. Amino acids: CASSLGPASGNTIYF.